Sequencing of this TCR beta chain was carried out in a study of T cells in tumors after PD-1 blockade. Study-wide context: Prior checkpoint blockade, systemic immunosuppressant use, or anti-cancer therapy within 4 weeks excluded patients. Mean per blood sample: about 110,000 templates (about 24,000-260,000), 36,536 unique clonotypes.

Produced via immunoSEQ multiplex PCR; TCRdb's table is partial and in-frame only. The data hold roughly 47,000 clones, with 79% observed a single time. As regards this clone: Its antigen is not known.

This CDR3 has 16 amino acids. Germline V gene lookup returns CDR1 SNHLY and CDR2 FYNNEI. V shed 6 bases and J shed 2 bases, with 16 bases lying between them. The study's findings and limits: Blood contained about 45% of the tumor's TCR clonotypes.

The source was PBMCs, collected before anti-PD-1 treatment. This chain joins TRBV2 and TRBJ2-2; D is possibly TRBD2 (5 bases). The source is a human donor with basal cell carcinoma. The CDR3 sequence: CASSKIGVLNTGELFF. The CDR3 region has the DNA TGTGCCAGCAGCAAGATCGGGGTCTTAAACACCGGGGAGCTGTTTTTT. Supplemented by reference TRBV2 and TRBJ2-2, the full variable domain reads EPEVTQTPSHQVTQMGQEVILRCVPISNHLYFYWYRQILGQKVEFLVSFYNNEISEKSEIFDDQFSVERPDGSNFTLKIRSTKLEDSAMYFCASSKIGVLNTGELFFGEGSRLTVL.